This is a list of T cell receptor beta chains from one sample in a study of T cells after yellow fever vaccination. TCRdb called the 5' RACE reads again in MiXCR, with one record for every CDR3 protein. The profile covers roughly 500,000 distinct CDR3 sequences, with roughly 19% appearing a single time and roughly an eighth taken by the ten largest. This specimen consisted of PBMCs, obtained 15 days after the yellow fever booster vaccination. These receptors were taken from a young man who received the YFV17D yellow fever vaccine. CDR3s include the opening cysteine and the closing phenylalanine or tryptophan. The order of the fields is V gene, clone size, D gene, J gene, CDR3 DNA, CDR3 protein. The D gene is left open where the match is weak. For some rows the clone size is stated as once, few or many, or as a class when expanded; others skip it.

V gene: TRBV7-9
clone size: .
D gene: TRBD1
J gene: TRBJ1-1
CDR3 DNA: TGTGCCAGCAGCCCCCGACAGGGGGGCAGCACTGAAGCTTTCTTT
CDR3 protein: CASSPRQGGSTEAFF

V gene: TRBV9
clone size: few
D gene: .
J gene: TRBJ2-3
CDR3 DNA: TGTGCCAGCAGCGTCTGGGGGGCGCATGATACGCAGTATTTT
CDR3 protein: CASSVWGAHDTQYF

V gene: TRBV11-2
clone size: .
D gene: TRBD1
J gene: TRBJ1-1
CDR3 DNA: TGTGCCAGCACCGAGGTTAGGGGGCGTCCGACTGAAGCTTTCTTT
CDR3 protein: CASTEVRGRPTEAFF

V gene: TRBV7-3
clone size: few
D gene: .
J gene: TRBJ1-1
CDR3 DNA: TGTGCCAGCAGCACGACGAAGGGAGGCGAAGCTTTCTTT
CDR3 protein: CASSTTKGGEAFF

V gene: TRBV6-1
clone size: many
D gene: TRBD2
J gene: TRBJ2-1
CDR3 DNA: TGTGCCAGCAAACCAGCGGGAGGTTACAATGAGCAGTTCTTC
CDR3 protein: CASKPAGGYNEQFF

V gene: TRBV20-1
clone size: .
D gene: TRBD1
J gene: TRBJ2-7
CDR3 DNA: TGCAGTGCTAGATCTCCCGACAGGGACTACGAGCAGTACTTC
CDR3 protein: CSARSPDRDYEQYF

V gene: TRBV12-3/TRBV12-4
clone size: many
D gene: .
J gene: TRBJ2-7
CDR3 DNA: TGTGCCAGCAGTTTCGGACAGAACTACGAGCAGTACTTC
CDR3 protein: CASSFGQNYEQYF

V gene: TRBV20-1
clone size: .
D gene: .
J gene: TRBJ2-7
CDR3 DNA: TGCAGTGCTAGAGATGGGCAGGGTCCCTACGAGCAGTACTTC
CDR3 protein: CSARDGQGPYEQYF

V gene: TRBV7-2
clone size: few
D gene: TRBD2
J gene: TRBJ2-1
CDR3 DNA: TGTGCCAGCAGCTTAGAAGTCACTAGCGGGTACAATGAGCAGTTCTTC
CDR3 protein: CASSLEVTSGYNEQFF

V gene: TRBV20-1
clone size: few
D gene: .
J gene: TRBJ1-2
CDR3 DNA: TGCAGTGCTAGTCCACCTATAGGTGCCTATGGCTACACCTTC
CDR3 protein: CSASPPIGAYGYTF

V gene: TRBV29-1
clone size: .
D gene: .
J gene: TRBJ1-1
CDR3 DNA: TGCAGCGTTTGGACCGCGCGGGACTTCACTGAAGCTTTCTTT
CDR3 protein: CSVWTARDFTEAFF

V gene: TRBV11-2
clone size: few
D gene: .
J gene: TRBJ1-1
CDR3 DNA: TGTGCCAGCAGCTTATGGCATGGGACGGTGAACACTGAAGCTTTCTTT
CDR3 protein: CASSLWHGTVNTEAFF

V gene: TRBV7-2
clone size: .
D gene: TRBD2
J gene: TRBJ2-4
CDR3 DNA: TGTGCCAGCAGCCCCTTGGGGGGGAACATTCAGTACTTC
CDR3 protein: CASSPLGGNIQYF

V gene: TRBV20-1
clone size: .
D gene: .
J gene: TRBJ2-3
CDR3 DNA: TGCAGTGCCGACCCCCGTCCGTCGGGGACAGATACGCAGTATTTT
CDR3 protein: CSADPRPSGTDTQYF

V gene: TRBV6-2/TRBV6-3
clone size: .
D gene: TRBD2
J gene: TRBJ2-1
CDR3 DNA: TGTGCCAGCAGCCTAGCGGGGTTTGAGAATGAGCAGTTCTTC
CDR3 protein: CASSLAGFENEQFF

V gene: TRBV20-1
clone size: few
D gene: .
J gene: TRBJ2-7
CDR3 DNA: TGCAGTGCAACGAGCGAGGGAAGCTCCTACGAGCAGTACTTC
CDR3 protein: CSATSEGSSYEQYF

V gene: TRBV29-1
clone size: .
D gene: .
J gene: TRBJ2-4
CDR3 DNA: TGCAGCATTGGGGAGGCAGCCAAAAACATTCAGTACTTC
CDR3 protein: CSIGEAAKNIQYF

V gene: TRBV10-2
clone size: .
D gene: .
J gene: TRBJ2-7
CDR3 DNA: TGCGCCAGCAGCGAAGGGGCCTCCTACGAGCAGTACTTC
CDR3 protein: CASSEGASYEQYF